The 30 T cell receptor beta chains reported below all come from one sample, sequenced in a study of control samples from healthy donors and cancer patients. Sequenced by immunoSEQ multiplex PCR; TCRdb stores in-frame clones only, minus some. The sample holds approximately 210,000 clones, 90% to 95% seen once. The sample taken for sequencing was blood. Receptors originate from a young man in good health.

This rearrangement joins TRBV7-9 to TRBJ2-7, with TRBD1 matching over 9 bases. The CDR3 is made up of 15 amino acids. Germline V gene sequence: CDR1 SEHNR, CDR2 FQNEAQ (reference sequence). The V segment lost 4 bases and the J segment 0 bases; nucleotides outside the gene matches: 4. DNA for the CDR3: TGTGCCAGCAGCTACACAGGGGGCGCCTCCTACGAGCAGTACTTC. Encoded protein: CASSYTGGASYEQYF.

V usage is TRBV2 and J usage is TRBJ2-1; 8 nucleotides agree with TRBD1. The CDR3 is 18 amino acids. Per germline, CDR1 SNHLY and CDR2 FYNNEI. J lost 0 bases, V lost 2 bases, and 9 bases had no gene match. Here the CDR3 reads CASSERGDRPSSYNEQFF. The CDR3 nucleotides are TGTGCCAGCAGTGAAAGAGGGGACAGGCCGAGCTCCTACAATGAGCAGTTCTTC.

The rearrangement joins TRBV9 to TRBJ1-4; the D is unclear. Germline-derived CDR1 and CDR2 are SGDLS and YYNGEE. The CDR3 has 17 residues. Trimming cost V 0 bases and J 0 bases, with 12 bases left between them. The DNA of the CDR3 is TGTGCCAGCAGCGTAGAGGCGGGCCATGCAACTAATGAAAAACTGTTTTTT. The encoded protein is CASSVEAGHATNEKLFF.

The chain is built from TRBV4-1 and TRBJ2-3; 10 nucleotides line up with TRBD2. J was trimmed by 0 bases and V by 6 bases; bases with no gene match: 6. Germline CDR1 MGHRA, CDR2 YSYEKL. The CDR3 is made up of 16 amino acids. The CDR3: CASSLPSGGSTDTQYF. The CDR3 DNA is TGCGCCAGCAGTCTCCCTAGCGGGGGAAGCACAGATACGCAGTATTTT.

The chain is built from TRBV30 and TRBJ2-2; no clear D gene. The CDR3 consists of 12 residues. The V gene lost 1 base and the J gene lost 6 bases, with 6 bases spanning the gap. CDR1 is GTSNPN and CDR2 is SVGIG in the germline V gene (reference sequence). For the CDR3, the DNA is TGTGCCTGGAGTGAGATGGCCGGGGAGCTGTTTTTT. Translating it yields CAWSEMAGELFF.

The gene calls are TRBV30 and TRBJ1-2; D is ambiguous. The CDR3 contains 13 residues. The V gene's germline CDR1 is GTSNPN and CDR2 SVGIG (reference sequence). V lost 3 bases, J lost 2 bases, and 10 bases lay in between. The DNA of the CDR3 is TGTGCCTGGAGCTCGGGTGGGAACTATGGCTACACCTTC. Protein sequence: CAWSSGGNYGYTF.

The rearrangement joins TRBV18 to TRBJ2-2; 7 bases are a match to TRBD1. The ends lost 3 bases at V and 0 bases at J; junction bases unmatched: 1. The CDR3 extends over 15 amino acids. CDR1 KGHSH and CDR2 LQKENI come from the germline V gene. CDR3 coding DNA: TGTGCCAGCTCACCGGGACAGACGAACACCGGGGAGCTGTTTTTT. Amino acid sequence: CASSPGQTNTGELFF. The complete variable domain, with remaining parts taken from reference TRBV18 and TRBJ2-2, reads NAGVMQNPRHLVRRRGQEARLRCSPMKGHSHVYWYRQLPEEGLKFMVYLQKENIIDESGMPKERFSAEFPKEGPSILRIQQVVRGDSAAYFCASSPGQTNTGELFFGEGSRLTVL.

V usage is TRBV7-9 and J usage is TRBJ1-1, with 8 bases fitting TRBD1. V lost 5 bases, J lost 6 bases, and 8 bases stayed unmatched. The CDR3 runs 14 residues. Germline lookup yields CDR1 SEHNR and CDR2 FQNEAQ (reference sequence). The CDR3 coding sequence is TGTGCCAGCAGCATACAGGGGGGGAGCGCTGAAGCTTTCTTT. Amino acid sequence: CASSIQGGSAEAFF. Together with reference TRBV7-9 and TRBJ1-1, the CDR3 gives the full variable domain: DTGVSQNPRHKITKRGQNVTFRCDPISEHNRLYWYRQTLGQGPEFLTYFQNEAQLEKSRLLSDRFSAERPKGSFSTLEIQRTEQGDSAMYLCASSIQGGSAEAFFGQGTRLTVV.

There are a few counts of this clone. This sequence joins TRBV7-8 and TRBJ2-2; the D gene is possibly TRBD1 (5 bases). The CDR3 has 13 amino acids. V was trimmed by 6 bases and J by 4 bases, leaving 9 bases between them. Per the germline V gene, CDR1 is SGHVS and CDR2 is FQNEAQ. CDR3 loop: CASRITGTGELFF. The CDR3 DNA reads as TGTGCCAGCAGGATAACAGGCACCGGGGAGCTGTTTTTT.

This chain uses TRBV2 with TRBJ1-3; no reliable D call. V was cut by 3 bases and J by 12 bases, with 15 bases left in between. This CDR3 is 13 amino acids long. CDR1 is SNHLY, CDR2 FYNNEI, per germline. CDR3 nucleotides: TGTGCCAGCAGTGACGGGCATTACCGGGTCATATATTTT. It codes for CASSDGHYRVIYF.

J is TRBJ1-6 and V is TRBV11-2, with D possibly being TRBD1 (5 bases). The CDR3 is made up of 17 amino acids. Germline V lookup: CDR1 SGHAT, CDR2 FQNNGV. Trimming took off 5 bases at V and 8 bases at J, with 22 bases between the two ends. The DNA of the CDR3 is TGTGCCAGCAGCCAAGGAGGGGCAACCTCGGGCCATTCACCCCTCCACTTT. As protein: CASSQGGATSGHSPLHF.

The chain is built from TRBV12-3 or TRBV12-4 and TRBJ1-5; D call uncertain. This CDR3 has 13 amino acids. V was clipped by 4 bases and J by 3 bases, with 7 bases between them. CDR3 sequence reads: CASSYVSNQPQHF. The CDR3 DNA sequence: TGTGCCAGCAGTTACGTATCCAATCAGCCCCAGCATTTT.

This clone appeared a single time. CDR3 in DNA: TGTGCCAGCAGCGTGGGGGGGCCTTACAATGAGCAGTTCTTC. Its protein product is CASSVGGPYNEQFF. The rearrangement uses TRBV7-9 and TRBJ2-1; maybe TRBD2 (7 bases). The germline gives CDR1 SEHNR, CDR2 FQNEAQ (reference sequence). With 5 bases removed from V and 4 bases from J, the gap between germline ends came to 12 bases. The CDR3 is made up of 14 amino acids.

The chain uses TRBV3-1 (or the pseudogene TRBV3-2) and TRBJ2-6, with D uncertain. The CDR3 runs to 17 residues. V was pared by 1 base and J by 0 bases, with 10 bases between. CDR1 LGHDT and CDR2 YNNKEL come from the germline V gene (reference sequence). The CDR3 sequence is CASSQVWGRSGANVLTF. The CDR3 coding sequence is TGTGCCAGCAGCCAAGTCTGGGGTCGCTCTGGGGCCAACGTCCTGACTTTC.

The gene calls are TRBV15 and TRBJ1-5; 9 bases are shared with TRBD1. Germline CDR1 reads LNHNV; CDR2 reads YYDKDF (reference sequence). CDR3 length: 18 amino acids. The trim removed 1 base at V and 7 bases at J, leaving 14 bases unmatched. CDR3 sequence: CATSRGAKRTGVGQPQHF. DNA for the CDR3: TGTGCCACCAGCAGAGGAGCAAAACGGACAGGGGTCGGGCAGCCCCAGCATTTT.

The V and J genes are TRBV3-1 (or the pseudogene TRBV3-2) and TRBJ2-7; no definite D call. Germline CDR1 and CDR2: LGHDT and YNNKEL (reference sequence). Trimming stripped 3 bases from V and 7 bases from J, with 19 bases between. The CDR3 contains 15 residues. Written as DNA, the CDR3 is TGTGCCAGCAGCCAGTCGGCCGGGCCACGGTCGGAGCAGTACTTC. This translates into CASSQSAGPRSEQYF.

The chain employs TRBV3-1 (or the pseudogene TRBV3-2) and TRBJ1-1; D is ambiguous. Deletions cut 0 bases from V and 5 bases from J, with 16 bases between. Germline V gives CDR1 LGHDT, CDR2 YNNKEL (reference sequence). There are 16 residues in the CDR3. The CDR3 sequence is CASSQDQWRDRTEAFF. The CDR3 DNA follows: TGTGCCAGCAGCCAAGATCAGTGGAGGGATCGAACTGAAGCTTTCTTT.

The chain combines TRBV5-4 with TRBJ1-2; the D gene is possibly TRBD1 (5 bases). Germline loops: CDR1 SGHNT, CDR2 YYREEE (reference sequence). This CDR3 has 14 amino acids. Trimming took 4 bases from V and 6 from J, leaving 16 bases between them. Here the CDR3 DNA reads TGTGCCAGCAGCCTTACGGGGGATGCGAATGGCTACACCTTC. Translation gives CASSLTGDANGYTF.

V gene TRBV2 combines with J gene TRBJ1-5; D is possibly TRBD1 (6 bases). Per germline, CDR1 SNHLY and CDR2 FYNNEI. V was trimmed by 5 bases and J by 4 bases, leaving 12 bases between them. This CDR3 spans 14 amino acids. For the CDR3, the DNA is TGTGCCAGCAGTCAGAGGACAGAGAATCAGCCCCAGCATTTT. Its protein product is CASSQRTENQPQHF.

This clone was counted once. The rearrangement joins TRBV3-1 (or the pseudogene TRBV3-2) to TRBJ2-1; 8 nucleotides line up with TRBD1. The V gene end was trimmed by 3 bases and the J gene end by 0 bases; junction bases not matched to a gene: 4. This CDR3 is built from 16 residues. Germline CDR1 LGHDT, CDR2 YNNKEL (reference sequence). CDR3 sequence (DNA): TGTGCCAGCAGCCAGACAGGGGTCCTCTCCTACAATGAGCAGTTCTTC. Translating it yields CASSQTGVLSYNEQFF.

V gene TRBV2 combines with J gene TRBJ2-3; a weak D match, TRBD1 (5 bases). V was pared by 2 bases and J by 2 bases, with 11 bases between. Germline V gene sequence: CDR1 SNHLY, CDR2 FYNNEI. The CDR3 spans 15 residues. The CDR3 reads CASSELGRSTDTQYF. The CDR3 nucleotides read TGTGCCAGCAGTGAATTGGGGCGGTCCACAGATACGCAGTATTTT.

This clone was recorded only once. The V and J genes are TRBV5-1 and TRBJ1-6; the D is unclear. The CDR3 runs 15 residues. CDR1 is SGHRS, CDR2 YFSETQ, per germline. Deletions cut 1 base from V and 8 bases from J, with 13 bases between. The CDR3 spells CASSLTHGSDSPLHF. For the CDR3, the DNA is TGCGCCAGCAGCTTGACTCACGGGTCGGATTCACCCCTCCACTTT.

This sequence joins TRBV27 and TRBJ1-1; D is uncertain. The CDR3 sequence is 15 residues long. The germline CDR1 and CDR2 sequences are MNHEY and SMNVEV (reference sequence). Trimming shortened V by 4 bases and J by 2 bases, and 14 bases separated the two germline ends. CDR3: CASSSNLRYNTEAFF. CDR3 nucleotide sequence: TGTGCCAGCAGTTCCAATTTAAGATATAACACTGAAGCTTTCTTT.

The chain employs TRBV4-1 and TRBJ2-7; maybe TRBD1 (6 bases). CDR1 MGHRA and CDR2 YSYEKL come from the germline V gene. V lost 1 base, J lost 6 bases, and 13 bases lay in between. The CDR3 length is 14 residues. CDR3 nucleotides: TGCGCCAGCAGCCAAGTTTACAGGGACCGCGAGCAGTACTTC. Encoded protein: CASSQVYRDREQYF.

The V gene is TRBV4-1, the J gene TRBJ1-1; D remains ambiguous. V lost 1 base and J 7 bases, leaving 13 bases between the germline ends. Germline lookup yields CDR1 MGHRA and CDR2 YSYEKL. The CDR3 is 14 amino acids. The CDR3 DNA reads TGCGCCAGCAGCCAAGTGGTACTACCAGGTGAAGCTTTCTTT. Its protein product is CASSQVVLPGEAFF.

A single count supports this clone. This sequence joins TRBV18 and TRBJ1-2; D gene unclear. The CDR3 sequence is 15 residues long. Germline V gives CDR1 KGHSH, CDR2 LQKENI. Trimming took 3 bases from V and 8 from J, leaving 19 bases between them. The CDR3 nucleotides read TGTGCCAGCTCACCCCGCCCAGCCGAGCTTTGGGGCTACACCTTC. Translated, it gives CASSPRPAELWGYTF.

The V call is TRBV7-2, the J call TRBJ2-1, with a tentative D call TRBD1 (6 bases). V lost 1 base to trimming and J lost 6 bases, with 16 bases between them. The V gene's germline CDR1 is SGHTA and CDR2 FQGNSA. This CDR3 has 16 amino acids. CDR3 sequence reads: CASSLEGGRRRNEQFF. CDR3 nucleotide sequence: TGTGCCAGCAGCTTAGAAGGGGGACGGCGACGCAATGAGCAGTTCTTC.

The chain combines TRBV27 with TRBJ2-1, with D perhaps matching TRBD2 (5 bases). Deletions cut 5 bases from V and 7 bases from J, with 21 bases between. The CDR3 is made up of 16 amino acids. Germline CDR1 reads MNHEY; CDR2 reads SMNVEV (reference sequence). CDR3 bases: TGTGCCAGCAGTACTCCCCTAGCCAGGTCTGATAATGAGCAGTTCTTC. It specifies CASSTPLARSDNEQFF.

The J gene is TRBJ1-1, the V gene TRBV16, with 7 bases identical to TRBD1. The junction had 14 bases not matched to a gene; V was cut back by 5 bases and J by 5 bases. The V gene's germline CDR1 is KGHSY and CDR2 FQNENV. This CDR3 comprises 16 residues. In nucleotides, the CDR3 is TGTGCCAGCAGCGCCCAGACAGGGTGGGGAGAAACTGAAGCTTTCTTT. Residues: CASSAQTGWGETEAFF.

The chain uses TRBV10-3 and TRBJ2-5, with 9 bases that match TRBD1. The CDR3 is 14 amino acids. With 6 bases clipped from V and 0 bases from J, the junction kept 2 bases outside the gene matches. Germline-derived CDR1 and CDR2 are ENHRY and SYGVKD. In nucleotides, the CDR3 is TGTGCCATCAGGGGGGACAGGGACCAAGAGACCCAGTACTTC. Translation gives CAIRGDRDQETQYF.